Below, one T cell receptor beta chain is given with its context. Its matching antigen is unknown. The data originate from a study of OX40 agonist ivuxolimab in advanced cancers. Study as a whole: Patients took ivuxolimab, an agonistic anti-OX40 (CD134) antibody. Every patient in dose escalation had hepatocellular carcinoma, melanoma, renal cell or head and neck cancer.

Trimming at V came to 11 bases and at J to 5 bases, leaving 4 bases not matched to a gene. CDR1 and CDR2 (germline): MNHNS, SASEGT. This CDR3 has 12 amino acids. Study findings and constraints: In a subset of nonresponders, normalized T-cell clonal expansion was also low. Clones of CD4+ and CD8+ blood T cells grew by week 6 at doses of 0.1 to 3.0 mg/kg.

Sequencing used immunoSEQ multiplex PCR; TCRdb keeps in-frame clones, though not all of them. This table has more than 15,000 clones, roughly four fifths appearing once. This TCR was sampled from an adult with an advanced solid tumor such as melanoma, head and neck, liver or kidney cancer. The chain combines TRBV6-1 with TRBJ2-1; 9 nucleotides agree with TRBD1. The sequencing used CD4+ or CD8+ T cells sorted from blood, collected in a trial of the OX40 agonist ivuxolimab. CDR3 region: CASGTGHNEQFF. CDR3 DNA: TGTGCCTCAGGGACAGGGCACAATGAGCAGTTCTTC.